The text below deals with one T cell receptor (beta chain). The antigen is not known. The source of the sample is a study of human T cells and chemical hapten exposure. Study-level points and caveats: Expanded TCR sets contained significantly more large CDR3 similarity clusters than controls.

As to time point: patch test 1, 2 weeks after DPC sensitization. The treatment was: therapeutic diphenylcyclopropenone sensitization with weekly scalp DPC. Germline CDR1 is SEHNR and CDR2 is FQNEAQ (reference sequence). Trimming pared 6 bases from V and 7 bases from J, leaving 13 bases between. The CDR3 runs to 12 residues. From the RACE reads, TCRdb called clonotypes with MiXCR, one entry per CDR3 protein. In the table there are roughly 380,000 distinct CDR3 sequences, more than 4.5% of which are singletons. The material sequenced was whole blood, taken in connection with sensitization to the hapten diphenylcyclopropenone (DPC). The chain recombines TRBV7-9 with TRBJ2-7; D is perhaps TRBD1 (6 bases). The sequence was obtained from a woman between 50 and 59 years old with alopecia areata. Some clones in this sample may be carry-over from other donors' samples. DNA for the CDR3: TGTGCCAGCAGTACCGGGACACTTGAGCAGTACTTC. Translation gives CASSTGTLEQYF.